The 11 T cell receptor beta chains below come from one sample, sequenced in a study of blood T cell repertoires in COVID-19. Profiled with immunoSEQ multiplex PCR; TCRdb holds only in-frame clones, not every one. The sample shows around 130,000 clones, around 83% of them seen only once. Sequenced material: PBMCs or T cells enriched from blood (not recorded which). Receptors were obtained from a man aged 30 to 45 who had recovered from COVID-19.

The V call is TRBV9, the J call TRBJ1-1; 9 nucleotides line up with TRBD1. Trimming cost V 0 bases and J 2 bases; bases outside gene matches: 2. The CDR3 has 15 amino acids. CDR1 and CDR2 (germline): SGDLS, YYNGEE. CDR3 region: CASSVGQGGNTEAFF. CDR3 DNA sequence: TGTGCCAGCAGCGTAGGACAGGGGGGCAACACTGAAGCTTTCTTT. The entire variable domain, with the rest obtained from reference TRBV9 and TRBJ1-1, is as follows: DSGVTQTPKHLITATGQRVTLRCSPRSGDLSVYWYQQSLDQGLQFLIQYYNGEERAKGNILERFSAQQFPDLHSELNLSSLELGDSALYFCASSVGQGGNTEAFFGQGTRLTVV.

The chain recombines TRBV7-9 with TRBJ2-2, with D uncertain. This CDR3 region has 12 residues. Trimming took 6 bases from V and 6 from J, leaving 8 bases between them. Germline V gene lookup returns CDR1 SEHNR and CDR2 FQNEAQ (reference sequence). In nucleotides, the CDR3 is TGTGCCAGCAGAGAACAGTCCGGGGAGCTGTTTTTT. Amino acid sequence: CASREQSGELFF.

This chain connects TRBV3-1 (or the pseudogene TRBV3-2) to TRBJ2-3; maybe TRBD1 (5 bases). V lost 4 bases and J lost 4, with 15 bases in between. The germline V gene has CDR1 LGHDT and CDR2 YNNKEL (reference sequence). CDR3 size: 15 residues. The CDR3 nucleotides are TGTGCCAGCAGCCCAAGTAAAGGGGCGGCAGATACGCAGTATTTT. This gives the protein CASSPSKGAADTQYF.

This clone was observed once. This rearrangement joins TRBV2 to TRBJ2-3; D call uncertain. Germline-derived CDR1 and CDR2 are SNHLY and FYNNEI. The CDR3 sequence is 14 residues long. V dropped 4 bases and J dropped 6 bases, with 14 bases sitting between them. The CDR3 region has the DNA TGTGCCAGCAGTGTCGCGGTCCGATGGGATACGCAGTATTTT. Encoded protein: CASSVAVRWDTQYF.

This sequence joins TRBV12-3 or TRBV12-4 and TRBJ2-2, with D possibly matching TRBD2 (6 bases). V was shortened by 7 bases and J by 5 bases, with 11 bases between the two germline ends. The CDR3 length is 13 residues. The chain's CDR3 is CASTRGWTGELFF. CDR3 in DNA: TGTGCCAGCACGCGGGGATGGACCGGGGAGCTGTTTTTT.

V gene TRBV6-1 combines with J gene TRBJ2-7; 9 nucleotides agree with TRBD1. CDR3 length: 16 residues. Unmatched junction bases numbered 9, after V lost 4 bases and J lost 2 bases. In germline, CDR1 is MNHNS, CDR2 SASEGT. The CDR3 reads CASSVFRQGVTYEQYV. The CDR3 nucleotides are TGTGCCAGCAGTGTGTTCAGACAGGGGGTCACCTACGAGCAGTACGTC.

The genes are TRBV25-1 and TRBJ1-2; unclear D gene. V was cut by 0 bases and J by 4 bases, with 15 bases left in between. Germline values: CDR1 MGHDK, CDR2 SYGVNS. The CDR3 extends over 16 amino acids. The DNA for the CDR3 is TGTGCCAGCAGTGAATATTCTACGAACGGTGTCTATGGCTACACCTTC. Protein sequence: CASSEYSTNGVYGYTF.

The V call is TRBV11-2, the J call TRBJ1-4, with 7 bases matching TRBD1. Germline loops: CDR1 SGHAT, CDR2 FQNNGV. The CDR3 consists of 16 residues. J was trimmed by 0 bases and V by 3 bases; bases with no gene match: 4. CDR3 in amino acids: CASSFTGDATNEKLFF. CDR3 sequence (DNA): TGTGCCAGCAGCTTTACAGGGGACGCAACTAATGAAAAACTGTTTTTT.

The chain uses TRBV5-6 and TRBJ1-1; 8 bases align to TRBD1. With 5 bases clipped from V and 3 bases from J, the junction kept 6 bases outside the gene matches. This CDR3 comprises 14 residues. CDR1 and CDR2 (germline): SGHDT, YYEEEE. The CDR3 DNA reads TGTGCCAGCAGATCTGGGACAGGCGACACTGAAGCTTTCTTT. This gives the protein CASRSGTGDTEAFF. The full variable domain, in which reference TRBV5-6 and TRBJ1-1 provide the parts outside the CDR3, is DAGVTQSPTHLIKTRGQQVTLRCSPKSGHDTVSWYQQALGQGPQFIFQYYEEEERQRGNFPDRFSGHQFPNYSSELNVNALLLGDSALYLCASRSGTGDTEAFFGQGTRLTVV.

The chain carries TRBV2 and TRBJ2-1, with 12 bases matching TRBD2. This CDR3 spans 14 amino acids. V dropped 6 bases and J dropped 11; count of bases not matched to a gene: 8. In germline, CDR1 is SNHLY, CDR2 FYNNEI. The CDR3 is CASRAGLAGFKQFF. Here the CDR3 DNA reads TGTGCCAGCAGGGCGGGACTAGCGGGTTTCAAGCAGTTCTTC.

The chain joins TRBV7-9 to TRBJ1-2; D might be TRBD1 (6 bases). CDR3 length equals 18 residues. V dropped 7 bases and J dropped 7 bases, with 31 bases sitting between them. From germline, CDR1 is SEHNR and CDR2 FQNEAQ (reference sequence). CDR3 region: CASTSARAGEYLRAGYTF. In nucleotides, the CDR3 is TGTGCCAGCACCTCGGCTCGGGCAGGGGAGTATCTTCGGGCTGGCTACACCTTC.